These 18 T cell receptor beta chains were all obtained from the same sample, sequenced in a study of blood T cells in healthy people across ages. A second PCR, run for roughly 6 to 11 cycles, used a sample-barcoded 5' primer plus a J-beta primer mix. Each CDR3 protein gets one entry after TCRdb re-called the 5' RACE reads with MiXCR. The sample lists about 1,000,000 distinct CDR3 sequences; around 45% were seen once. Sequencing was done on a sample of blood. These receptors were collected from a woman aged 60-75 years in good health.

The rearrangement joins TRBV20-1 to TRBJ2-4; D is possibly TRBD1 or TRBD2 (7 bases each). CDR3 length equals 13 residues. Germline V gene lookup returns CDR1 DFQATT and CDR2 SNEGSKA (reference sequence). V shed 3 bases and J shed 8 bases, with 14 bases lying between them. DNA of the CDR3: TGCAGTGCTAGGCGGGGGACAGTGGACATTCAGTACTTC. Amino acids: CSARRGTVDIQYF.

The chain joins TRBV27 to TRBJ1-1, with 7 positions matching TRBD1. The length of the CDR3 is 12 residues. Germline V gives CDR1 MNHEY, CDR2 SMNVEV (reference sequence). V gave up 5 bases and J gave up 11 bases; unmatched junction bases: 8. DNA of the CDR3: TGTGCCAGCAGTAGCCCCGACAGGGTGGCTTTCTTT. Translated, it gives CASSSPDRVAFF.

This sequence joins TRBV29-1 and TRBJ2-1; 7 bases align to TRBD2. V gave up 1 base and J gave up 3 bases; unmatched junction bases: 3. Germline loops: CDR1 SQVTM, CDR2 ANQGSEA. The CDR3 contains 14 residues. The CDR3 region is CSVEGGTNYNEQFF. As DNA, the CDR3 is TGCAGCGTTGAAGGGGGGACTAACTACAATGAGCAGTTCTTC.

The chain recombines TRBV9 with TRBJ2-1; D unclear. The V and J ends lost 0 bases and 0 bases respectively, with 10 bases between them. This CDR3 is built from 16 residues. Germline V lookup: CDR1 SGDLS, CDR2 YYNGEE. CDR3 residues: CASSVDGLSSYNEQFF. The CDR3 DNA reads TGTGCCAGCAGCGTAGACGGCTTGAGCTCCTACAATGAGCAGTTCTTC.

This clonotype has only a few counts. This chain connects TRBV11-2 to TRBJ1-5; D is unresolved. The germline V and J ends were trimmed by 0 bases and 6 bases, with 6 bases remaining between them. CDR3 length: 13 residues. Germline V lookup: CDR1 SGHAT, CDR2 FQNNGV. CDR3 loop: CASSLDLVQPQHF. The CDR3 nucleotides read TGTGCCAGCAGCTTAGATTTGGTTCAGCCCCAGCATTTT.

This chain connects TRBV4-1 to TRBJ2-7; 7 bases line up with TRBD1. The CDR3 totals 13 residues. Germline-derived CDR1 and CDR2 are MGHRA and YSYEKL. The trim removed 6 bases at V and 5 bases at J, leaving 7 bases unmatched. CDR3 nucleotide sequence: TGCGCCAGCAGGCAGACAGGGACCCACGAGCAGTACTTC. This codes for CASRQTGTHEQYF.

The chain uses TRBV6-1 and TRBJ2-7; weak D call: TRBD2 (7 bases). The DNA end favors TRBJ2-5, so the J call may be wrong. The CDR3 covers 17 residues. CDR1 MNHNS and CDR2 SASEGT come from the germline V gene. In nucleotides, the CDR3 is TGTGCCAGCAGTGAAAGGGTAGGGGGGAGGGGAGGAGAGACCCAGTACTTC. Protein: CASSERVGGRGGETQYF.

This chain connects TRBV7-8 to TRBJ2-3; a weak D match, TRBD2 (6 bases). There are 16 residues in the CDR3. In germline, CDR1 is SGHVS, CDR2 FQNEAQ. The ends were cut back, 3 bases at V and 1 base at J, with 14 bases in the middle. For the CDR3, the DNA is TGTGCCAGCAGCTTTGTGGCGGGAAAACGCACAGATACGCAGTATTTT. Residues: CASSFVAGKRTDTQYF.

The chain uses TRBV4-2 and TRBJ2-3, with D hard to call. This CDR3 has 12 residues. Germline lookup yields CDR1 LGHNA and CDR2 YNFKEQ. Deletions cut 0 bases from V and 11 bases from J, with 9 bases between. The CDR3 DNA reads TGTGCCAGCAGCCAAGATCAGGCTAGGCAGTATTTT. Translation gives CASSQDQARQYF.

This clonotype was picked up a small number of times. This may be a read error: a much more frequent sequence differs by one nucleotide. The chain is built from TRBV20-1 and TRBJ2-5; 8 bases match TRBD2. J gave up 11 bases and V 6 bases, and 17 bases lay outside the gene matches. The CDR3 loop spans 14 amino acids. Germline assignment: CDR1 DFQATT and CDR2 SNEGSKA (reference sequence). CDR3 bases: TGCAGTGCCTTAGCGGGATCGCAAAACAATGAGCAGTACTTC. Its protein is CSALAGSQNNEQYF.

This clonotype was detected only once. V and J are TRBV14 and TRBJ2-3; maybe TRBD2 (5 bases). Per the germline V gene, CDR1 is SGHDN and CDR2 is FVKESK. Trimming left V 4 bases short and J 0 bases short, with 14 bases between. The CDR3 length is 16 residues. The CDR3 sequence is CASSLKRGGSTDTQYF. In DNA, the CDR3 is TGTGCCAGCAGCCTCAAGAGAGGCGGGAGCACAGATACGCAGTATTTT.

This clonotype was seen only a few times. The genes are TRBV16 and TRBJ1-5; tentative D call: TRBD1 (5 bases). CDR3 size: 14 residues. V was pared by 5 bases and J by 5 bases, with 13 bases between. Germline V gives CDR1 KGHSY, CDR2 FQNENV. In DNA, the CDR3 is TGTGCCAGCAGCAATGGGGGGGGTGATCAGCCCCAGCATTTT. Protein sequence: CASSNGGGDQPQHF.

This rearrangement joins TRBV20-1 to TRBJ1-2, with no clear D. The CDR3 covers 11 residues. The germline V gene encodes CDR1 DFQATT and CDR2 SNEGSKA (reference sequence). Trimming left V 2 bases short and J 6 bases short, with 7 bases between. Here the CDR3 reads CSARHWDGYTF. CDR3 sequence (DNA): TGCAGTGCTAGACACTGGGATGGCTACACCTTC.

This clonotype was detected a few times. The chain carries TRBV27 and TRBJ1-4; a weak D match, TRBD1 (6 bases). The V and J ends lost 3 bases and 2 bases respectively, with 10 bases between them. Looked up from germline, CDR1 is MNHEY and CDR2 is SMNVEV (reference sequence). The CDR3 contains 15 residues. The CDR3 region is CASSFVRGTNEKLFF. The CDR3 DNA follows: TGTGCCAGCAGTTTCGTCAGGGGCACTAATGAAAAACTGTTTTTT.

This clonotype has a handful of counts. The chain employs TRBV27 and TRBJ2-3, with TRBD1 matching over 7 bases. The J segment lost 5 bases and the V segment lost 6 bases, leaving 11 bases of the junction unmatched. Germline-derived CDR1 and CDR2 are MNHEY and SMNVEV (reference sequence). CDR3 size: 15 residues. The CDR3 sequence is CASSLQRGLGDTQYF. The CDR3 coding sequence is TGTGCCAGCAGCCTCCAGAGGGGGCTGGGAGATACGCAGTATTTT.

The sample holds a few counts of this clonotype. V and J are TRBV5-1 and TRBJ2-5; D is unclear. Germline assignment: CDR1 SGHRS and CDR2 YFSETQ. The CDR3 runs to 15 residues. V was cut by 0 bases and J by 4 bases, with 13 bases left in between. The CDR3 sequence: CASSLGAADVETQYF. The DNA for the CDR3 is TGCGCCAGCAGCTTGGGGGCCGCCGACGTAGAGACCCAGTACTTC.

This rearrangement joins TRBV6-5 to TRBJ2-5, with 8 bases that match TRBD1. V lost 2 bases and J lost 11; bases outside the gene matches: 13. The germline gives CDR1 MNHEY, CDR2 SVGAGI. This CDR3 is built from 15 residues. The CDR3 reads CASSYRQGIVNEQYF. The CDR3 nucleotides read TGTGCCAGCAGTTACCGACAGGGGATAGTCAATGAGCAGTACTTC.

The table lists this clonotype with a count of one. The chain is built from TRBV27 and TRBJ2-7, with a tentative D call TRBD1 (7 bases). The germline V gene has CDR1 MNHEY and CDR2 SMNVEV (reference sequence). CDR3 length: 14 residues. Trimming left V 10 bases short and J 0 bases short, with 16 bases between. CDR3 in amino acids: CATRPGGSSYEQYF. The DNA for the CDR3 is TGTGCCACCCGACCAGGGGGGAGCTCCTACGAGCAGTACTTC.